This T cell receptor beta chain was sequenced for a study of shared clonotypes between healthy human individuals. Naive CD8 isolation took CD45RO-negative cells positively selected for CCR7 and excluded terminally differentiated effector memory CD45RA+ cells. The table came from immunoSEQ multiplex PCR; TCRdb's copy has only in-frame clones and leaves some out. The sample lists 1.5 million to 2.5 million clones; about 95% were seen once. A note on this clone: The same CDR3 is also encoded by other DNA sequences in this sample.

Sequencing input: naive CD8+ T cells sorted from blood. The receptor was isolated from a man aged 18 to 35 in good health.

DNA for the CDR3: TGTGCCAGCAGCTTAGTATCCGGGGCCAACGTCCTGACTTTC. Its translation is CASSLVSGANVLTF. The chain has TRBV7-9 and TRBJ2-6; the D is unclear. Germline CDR1 SEHNR, CDR2 FQNEAQ (reference sequence). Trimming stripped 1 base from V and 4 bases from J, with 5 bases between. The CDR3 is 14 residues long.